What follows is one TCR beta chain and its context. Antigen specificity is unknown. The sample originates from a study of breast tumors, draining lymph nodes, adjacent tissues. Overall study findings and caveats: Data only fit, rather than demonstrated, lymph node origin of most tumor T cells. The data were judged consistent with most tumor T cells coming from lymph node and expanding in tumor. Compared with basal-like, luminal-like tumors shared significantly more repertoire with nontumor tissue. Tumors had less TCR diversity than lymph nodes, more than nontumor tissue.

V shed 5 bases and J shed 8 bases, with 16 bases lying between them. There are 14 residues in the CDR3. Germline lookup yields CDR1 MNHEY and CDR2 SMNVEV (reference sequence). MiXCR, applied by TCRdb to the multiplex PCR reads, yields one record per CDR3 protein. The sample lists 150,000 to 200,000 distinct CDR3 sequences; around a third were seen once. Samples came from axillary lymph nodes draining the breast cancer. Specimen: axillary lymph node tissue. The chain is built from TRBV27 and TRBJ2-1, with D hard to call. The TCR was taken from a female donor with breast cancer. Some clones in this sample may be carry-over from other donors' samples. The CDR3 DNA reads as TGTGCCAGCAGTCTTCTGGAACTGTTCGATGAGCAGTTCTTC. Protein: CASSLLELFDEQFF.